These 15 T cell receptor beta chains originate from one sample sequenced in a study of T cells in women clearing cervical HPV infection. Only in-frame clones appear in the TCRdb table, and some are missing; sequencing was by immunoSEQ multiplex PCR. Its clone listing holds about 34,000 clones. Material: blood buffy coat. The receptors were sampled from a woman aged 18-70 years with a cervical HPV16 infection that either progressed to CIN3+ or cleared (not recorded which).

Comments on this clone: The read gets to within 3 residues of the CDR3 end, and the germline J gene fills in the rest. The genes are TRBV11-3 and TRBJ2-7; D unresolved. CDR3 length equals 14 residues. Between the trimmed V and J ends, which lost 1 base and 2 bases, there was a span of 9 bases. Germline CDR1 reads SGHNT; CDR2 reads YENEEA. The CDR3 loop reads CASSLGGSTYEQYF. The sequenced part of the CDR3 DNA is TGTGCCAGCAGCTTAGGCGGATCCACCTACGAG. The complete variable domain, with remaining parts taken from reference TRBV11-3 and TRBJ2-7, reads EAGVVQSPRYKIIEKKQPVAFWCNPISGHNTLYWYLQNLGQGPELLIRYENEEAVDDSQLPKDRFSAERLKGVDSTLKIQPAELGDSAVYLCASSLGGSTYEQYFGPGTRLTVT.

CDR3 DNA (partial): TGCGCCAGCAGCCCGCAACCGGGACTAGCGACCGATACG. Protein sequence: CASSPQPGLATDT. The CDR3, in full, reads CASSPQPGLATDTQYF. This chain links TRBV5-1 with TRBJ2-3; TRBD2 matches 10 bases. The CDR3 end is not reached by the read, which stops 3 residues before it; the germline J gene fills it in. V was pared by 4 bases and J by 6 bases, with 11 bases of the junction left unmatched. This CDR3 has 16 amino acids. Germline V gene lookup returns CDR1 SGHRS and CDR2 YFSETQ. Full variable domain (missing parts from reference TRBV5-1 and TRBJ2-3): KAGVTQTPRYLIKTRGQQVTLSCSPISGHRSVSWYQQTPGQGLQFLFEYFSETQRNKGNFPGRFSGRQFSNSRSEMNVSTLELGDSALYLCASSPQPGLATDTQYFGPGTRLTVL.

CDR3 DNA, as far as it was read: TGTGCCAGCTCTCAGGGGGCGGGGGCTTACGAG. Protein product: CASSQGAGAYE. The whole CDR3 sequence is CASSQGAGAYEQYF. The chain recombines TRBV5-4 with TRBJ2-7; D might be TRBD1 (8 bases). The read ends 3 residues before the CDR3 terminus; that terminus is restored from the germline J gene. Between the trimmed V and J ends, which lost 7 bases and 4 bases, there was a span of 18 bases. Germline V gene sequence: CDR1 SGHNT, CDR2 YYREEE (reference sequence). CDR3 length equals 14 residues.

Points on this clone: Sequencing ends 3 residues short of the CDR3 end; the germline J gene provides the rest. The rearrangement uses TRBV7-2 and TRBJ2-7; the match to TRBD2 covers 11 bases. Germline lookup yields CDR1 SGHTA and CDR2 FQGNSA. The V and J ends lost 6 bases and 0 bases, in that order; junction bases with no gene match: 4. The CDR3 has 15 amino acids. Incomplete CDR3 DNA: TGTGCCAGCAGGCGTACTAGCGGGAGCTCCTACGAG. This gives the protein CASRRTSGSSYE. The whole CDR3 reads CASRRTSGSSYEQYF. Complete variable domain (other parts from reference TRBV7-2 and TRBJ2-7): GAGVSQSPSNKVTEKGKDVELRCDPISGHTALYWYRQSLGQGLEFLIYFQGNSAPDKSGLPSDRFSAERTGGSVSTLTIQRTQQEDSAVYLCASRRTSGSSYEQYFGPGTRLTVT.

As to this clone: The read comes to an end 3 residues before the CDR3 does, leaving the germline J gene to fill in the end. The V call is TRBV18, the J call TRBJ2-1; D is possibly TRBD2 (7 bases). The CDR3 totals 14 residues. Trimming took 6 bases from V and 3 from J, leaving 12 bases between them. Germline CDR1 is KGHSH and CDR2 is LQKENI. CDR3 DNA (partial): TGTGCCAGCTCGCGGGAGACAGGCTACAATGAG. As protein: CASSRETGYNE. The full CDR3 protein is CASSRETGYNEQFF.

A word on this clone: Read coverage stops 3 residues before the CDR3 terminus; the germline J gene supplies the remainder. This chain links TRBV10-3 with TRBJ2-3; D is unclear. This CDR3 contains 11 residues. V lost 3 bases, J lost 6 bases, and 4 bases lay in between. Germline values: CDR1 ENHRY, CDR2 SYGVKD. The chain's CDR3 is CAISDGDTQYF. CDR3 DNA (partial): TGTGCCATCAGTGACGGGGATACG.

On this clone: The CDR3 goes on 3 residues after the read ends, and that part is filled in from the germline J gene. The rearrangement uses TRBV5-1 and TRBJ2-6, with TRBD1 matching over 9 bases. Germline CDR1 reads SGHRS; CDR2 reads YFSETQ. V shed 3 bases and J 2 bases; nucleotides not matched to a gene: 3. CDR3 length equals 16 residues. CDR3 DNA, as far as it was read: TGCGCCAGCAGCTCACAGGGGGCGCCTGGGGCCAACGTC. This encodes CASSSQGAPGANV. The full CDR3 protein is CASSSQGAPGANVLTF.

A word on this clone: The read falls 3 residues short of the CDR3 end, and the missing part is taken from the germline J gene. The chain joins TRBV28 to TRBJ1-5; the match to TRBD1 covers 7 bases. Per germline, CDR1 MDHEN and CDR2 SYDVKM. J gave up 5 bases and V 5 bases, and 9 bases lay outside the gene matches. The CDR3 sequence is 15 residues long. The CDR3 protein is CASSARGRGDQPQHF. The sequenced CDR3 bases are TGTGCCAGCAGTGCTAGGGGGCGTGGGGATCAGCCC.

About this clone: The CDR3 end falls 3 residues outside the read, so it is completed with the germline J gene. The chain joins TRBV19 to TRBJ1-6; maybe TRBD1 (6 bases). The germline V and J ends were trimmed by 2 bases and 10 bases, with 12 bases remaining between them. Germline V gene lookup returns CDR1 LNHDA and CDR2 SQIVND (reference sequence). CDR3 length: 14 residues. The chain's CDR3 is CASSIYREGSPLHF. CDR3 DNA, as far as it was read: TGTGCCAGTAGTATATACAGGGAGGGATCACCC.

For this clone: The sequenced fragment ends 3 residues before the CDR3 boundary, so the rest is inferred from the germline J gene. The chain carries TRBV5-4 and TRBJ2-7, with D perhaps TRBD1 (5 bases). Trimming left V 4 bases short and J 2 bases short, with 13 bases between. The CDR3 covers 14 residues. Germline V CDR1 and CDR2: SGHNT, YYREEE (reference sequence). Partial CDR3 DNA: TGTGCCAGCAGCGACAGAAGAGGAACCTACGAG. Its protein is CASSDRRGTYE. The whole CDR3 reads CASSDRRGTYEQYF.

To note about this clone: The CDR3 extends 3 residues past the end of the read, so its final part is completed from the germline J gene. V and J are TRBV19 and TRBJ2-5; possible D gene TRBD1, 6 bases. Trimming cost V 7 bases and J 2 bases, with 17 bases left between them. The CDR3 extends over 15 amino acids. CDR1 and CDR2 from the germline V gene are LNHDA and SQIVND (reference sequence). The CDR3 region is CASTSLQQGQETQYF. CDR3 DNA, as far as it was read: TGTGCCAGTACCTCGCTACAACAGGGACAAGAGACC. Full variable domain (rest looked up from reference TRBV19 and TRBJ2-5): DGGITQSPKYLFRKEGQNVTLSCEQNLNHDAMYWYRQDPGQGLRLIYYSQIVNDFQKGDIAEGYSVSREKKESFPLTVTSAQKNPTAFYLCASTSLQQGQETQYFGPGTRLLVL.

About this clone: The read is 3 residues too short to cover the CDR3 end, so that end is filled in from the germline J gene. The chain combines TRBV7-2 with TRBJ2-5; the D is unclear. V was shortened by 1 base and J by 3 bases, with 9 bases between the two germline ends. CDR1 is SGHTA, CDR2 FQGNSA, per germline. The CDR3 totals 14 residues. The CDR3 region is CASSLVSRKETQYF. The sequenced part of the CDR3 DNA is TGTGCCAGCAGCTTAGTTTCGCGGAAAGAGACC.

With regard to this clone: The DNA ends 3 residues before the CDR3 does, and the rest of the CDR3 is filled in from the germline J gene. V usage is TRBV7-2 and J usage is TRBJ1-4; TRBD1 might be the D (5 bases). From germline, CDR1 is SGHTA and CDR2 FQGNSA. CDR3 length: 15 amino acids. CDR3 sequence: CASSSLGGTYSPLFF. Incomplete CDR3 DNA: TGTGCCAGCAGCTCCCTCGGGGGGACCTATTCACCA.

Here the CDR3 reads CSVVVAGDTEAFF. CDR3 bases read: TGCAGCGTTGTGGTTGCGGGGGACACTGAA. The chain couples TRBV29-1 to TRBJ1-1; D may be TRBD1 (5 bases). The DNA ends 3 residues before the CDR3 does, and the rest of the CDR3 is filled in from the germline J gene. The CDR3 length is 13 residues. CDR1 and CDR2 from the germline V gene are SQVTM and ANQGSEA. With 4 bases removed from V and 3 bases from J, the gap between germline ends came to 12 bases.

On this clone itself: The CDR3 end falls 3 residues outside the read, so it is completed with the germline J gene. The chain uses TRBV18 and TRBJ1-5; tentative D call: TRBD1 (5 bases). V lost 1 base and J 2 bases, leaving 9 bases between the germline ends. This CDR3 has 15 residues. Germline V gives CDR1 KGHSH, CDR2 LQKENI. The CDR3 here is CASSPQGTRNQPQHF. The CDR3 DNA, read in part, is TGTGCCAGCTCACCACAGGGGACTCGCAATCAGCCC. The entire variable domain, with the rest obtained from reference TRBV18 and TRBJ1-5, is as follows: NAGVMQNPRHLVRRRGQEARLRCSPMKGHSHVYWYRQLPEEGLKFMVYLQKENIIDESGMPKERFSAEFPKEGPSILRIQQVVRGDSAAYFCASSPQGTRNQPQHFGDGTRLSIL.